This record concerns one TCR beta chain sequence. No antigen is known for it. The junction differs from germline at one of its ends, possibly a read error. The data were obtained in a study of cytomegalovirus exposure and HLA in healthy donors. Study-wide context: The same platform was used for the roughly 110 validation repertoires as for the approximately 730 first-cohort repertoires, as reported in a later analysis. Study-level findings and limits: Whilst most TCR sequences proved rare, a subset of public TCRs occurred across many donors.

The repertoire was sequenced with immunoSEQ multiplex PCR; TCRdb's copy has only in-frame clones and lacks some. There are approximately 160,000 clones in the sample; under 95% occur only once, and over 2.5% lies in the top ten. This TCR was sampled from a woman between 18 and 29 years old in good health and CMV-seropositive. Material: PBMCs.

CDR3 sequence (DNA): TGTGTCAGCAGTGAGGTCAGGATGGAGGGCACCGGGGAGCTGTTTTTT. It translates to CVSSEVRMEGTGELFF. J is TRBJ2-2 and V is TRBV2, with D maybe TRBD2 (6 bases). CDR3 length: 16 residues. Germline V gene data show CDR1 as SNHLY and CDR2 as FYNNEI.